This TCR beta chain was observed in a study of cytomegalovirus exposure and HLA in healthy donors. Whole-study findings and limits: It was 150 to 200 TCR beta chains that were listed as cytomegalovirus-associated.

Separate from the approximately 670-subject first cohort was the approximately 120-subject validation cohort, to which the donors belonged. The CDR3 is 18 residues long. CDR1 is MGHRA and CDR2 is YSYEKL in the germline V gene. V dropped 3 bases and J dropped 0 bases, with 18 bases sitting between them. Concerning this clone itself: No antigen is known for it.

Produced via immunoSEQ multiplex PCR; TCRdb's table is partial and in-frame only. The sample lists 240,000 or so clones; around 86% were seen once. Specimen: PBMCs. The TCR originated in a woman aged 30 to 39 in good health and CMV-seropositive. V gene TRBV4-1 combines with J gene TRBJ1-3; D uncertain. The CDR3 DNA reads TGCGCCAGCAGCCAGTCCACAACTAACACAATCTCTGGAAACACCATATATTTT. This gives the protein CASSQSTTNTISGNTIYF.